Included here is one T cell receptor (beta chain) sequence, with context. Its antigen is still unknown. The repertoire was sequenced with immunoSEQ multiplex PCR; TCRdb's copy has only in-frame clones and lacks some. There are under 200,000 clones in the sample; about 91% occur only once, and around 4.4% lies in the top ten. The source of the sample is a study of T cell responses to AZD1222 COVID-19 vaccine. Study-level points and caveats: Spike-specific TCR breadth and depth both grew after two AZD1222 doses. Spike-spanning, vaccine-associated CD4 TCRs were dominant at 160-218 and 743-854. A mostly white British donor set with more females was recruited, and clonal diversity was possibly underestimated. Only a handful of AZD1222 recipients, several in all, had baseline seropositivity.

Germline loops: CDR1 SGHTA, CDR2 FQGNSA. The germline V and J ends were trimmed by 6 bases and 3 bases, with 18 bases remaining between them. The CDR3 covers 15 residues. This receptor was taken from an adult in good health. The sequencing used peripheral blood, collected on day 0 of AZD1222 vaccination. The chain recombines TRBV7-2 with TRBJ2-7; the D gene is possibly TRBD1 (6 bases). The CDR3 bases are TGTGCCAGCAGAGCGACAGGCCTGATCGGCTACGAGCAGTACTTC. This translates into CASRATGLIGYEQYF.